The rows below give T cell receptor beta chains drawn from one sample of a study of metastatic and nonmetastatic thyroid tumors. With MiXCR, TCRdb reprocessed the PCR reads. Of tens of thousands of clones listed, about 20% are singletons. Input material: blood. These receptors all come from a male donor with papillary thyroid cancer or a benign thyroid nodule (not recorded which). Some clones in this sample may be carry-over from other donors' samples. The CDR3 runs from the conserved cysteine through the conserved F or W. The order of the fields is clone size, J gene, D gene, V gene, CDR3 DNA, CDR3 protein. The D gene is left open where the match is weak. Clone size is shown for a subset of rows, as once, few, many or a class of expanded clone.

abundance: many; j_gene: TRBJ2-3; d_gene: NA; v_gene: TRBV28; CDR3nt: TGTGCCAGCAGTCCACGAGTGGGGGGCAAAAGCACAGATACGCAGTATTTT; CDR3aa: CASSPRVGGKSTDTQYF
abundance: many; j_gene: TRBJ2-7; d_gene: NA; v_gene: TRBV11-3; CDR3nt: TGTGCCAGCAGCTTAGAGGCCCACGCTACCTACGAGCAGTACTTC; CDR3aa: CASSLEAHATYEQYF
abundance: many; j_gene: TRBJ2-1; d_gene: NA; v_gene: TRBV30; CDR3nt: TGTGCCTGGAGTGGTTATAGAAGAAGTTCGAATGAGCAGTTCTTC; CDR3aa: CAWSGYRRSSNEQFF
abundance: many; j_gene: TRBJ1-5; d_gene: NA; v_gene: TRBV12-3/TRBV12-4; CDR3nt: TGTGCCAGCAGTTTAAATGGAGGGGTGAAATATAGCAATCAGCCCCAGCATTTT; CDR3aa: CASSLNGGVKYSNQPQHF
abundance: NA; j_gene: TRBJ2-2; d_gene: NA; v_gene: TRBV19; CDR3nt: TGTGCCAGTAGTATATCCGGACAAATTGTAGCCGGGGAGCTGTTTTTT; CDR3aa: CASSISGQIVAGELFF
abundance: many; j_gene: TRBJ2-7; d_gene: NA; v_gene: TRBV6-1; CDR3nt: TGTGCCAGCAGAGGGCCCGACTACGAGCAGTACTTC; CDR3aa: CASRGPDYEQYF
abundance: few; j_gene: TRBJ2-1; d_gene: NA; v_gene: TRBV19; CDR3nt: TGTGCCAGTAGTTCTCTACCGGGGCGGAGCTCCTACAATGAGCAGTTCTTC; CDR3aa: CASSSLPGRSSYNEQFF
abundance: medium-sized; j_gene: TRBJ2-7; d_gene: NA; v_gene: TRBV7-8; CDR3nt: TGTGCCAGCAGCATTCCGGGACATAACTCCTACGAGCAGTACTTC; CDR3aa: CASSIPGHNSYEQYF
abundance: many; j_gene: TRBJ2-1; d_gene: NA; v_gene: TRBV7-9; CDR3nt: TGTGCCAGCAGCTTAAAAGAGCAGTTCTTC; CDR3aa: CASSLKEQFF
abundance: NA; j_gene: TRBJ1-1; d_gene: NA; v_gene: TRBV19; CDR3nt: TGTGCCAGTAGGCAACAGGGCACTGAAGCTTTCTTT; CDR3aa: CASRQQGTEAFF
abundance: many; j_gene: TRBJ1-5; d_gene: TRBD1; v_gene: TRBV12-3/TRBV12-4; CDR3nt: TGTGCCAGCAGTTTAAGTATAGGGACAGGGATGAATCAGCCCCAGCATTTT; CDR3aa: CASSLSIGTGMNQPQHF
abundance: many; j_gene: TRBJ2-3; d_gene: TRBD2; v_gene: TRBV10-2; CDR3nt: TGCGCCAGCAGTCGCGGAAGCGGGACCACAGATACGCAGTATTTT; CDR3aa: CASSRGSGTTDTQYF
abundance: many; j_gene: TRBJ2-7; d_gene: NA; v_gene: TRBV20-1; CDR3nt: TGCAGTGTTAAAAGGGACGGCAGCTCCTACGAGCAGTACTTC; CDR3aa: CSVKRDGSSYEQYF
abundance: many; j_gene: TRBJ2-7; d_gene: TRBD1; v_gene: TRBV18; CDR3nt: TGTGCCAGCTCACCGCCGGGACAGGGGGGAATGAGCTCCTACGAGCAGTACTTC; CDR3aa: CASSPPGQGGMSSYEQYF
abundance: many; j_gene: TRBJ1-2; d_gene: TRBD1; v_gene: TRBV29-1; CDR3nt: TGCAGCGTTGCATCACCTTTGACAGGGAGGAACTATGGCTACACCTTC; CDR3aa: CSVASPLTGRNYGYTF
abundance: many; j_gene: TRBJ2-7; d_gene: TRBD2; v_gene: TRBV7-8; CDR3nt: TGTGCCAGCAGCTTAGCCCGGGGGGGGGAGCAGTACTTC; CDR3aa: CASSLARGGEQYF
abundance: few; j_gene: TRBJ1-5; d_gene: NA; v_gene: TRBV27; CDR3nt: TGTGCCAGCAGTTCCCTCTCGACCGGAGCCCAGCATTTT; CDR3aa: CASSSLSTGAQHF
abundance: few; j_gene: TRBJ1-4; d_gene: NA; v_gene: TRBV15; CDR3nt: TGTGCCACCAGTGAGGTAGCTGCAACTAATGAAAAACTGTTTTTT; CDR3aa: CATSEVAATNEKLFF